This T cell receptor (beta chain) was identified during a study of blood T cell repertoires in COVID-19. Using immunoSEQ multiplex PCR, the repertoire was profiled, and TCRdb retains in-frame clones only, with some absent. This table holds some 280,000 clones, about nine tenths found once. Trimming took off 7 bases at V and 7 bases at J, with 16 bases between the two ends. CDR1 and CDR2 (germline): MNHEY, SVGAGI. This CDR3 contains 13 residues. V is TRBV6-5 and J is TRBJ1-2; D is unclear. This TCR was recovered from a woman in her forties who had recovered from COVID-19. The sequencing sample was made of peripheral blood. DNA for the CDR3: TGTGCCAGCACCAACCCCCCAGGAGGTGGCTACACCTTC. Its translation: CASTNPPGGGYTF.